A selection of T cell receptor beta chains follows, all from one sample in a study of blood T cell repertoires in COVID-19. The repertoire was sequenced with immunoSEQ multiplex PCR; TCRdb's copy has only in-frame clones and lacks some. The table records fewer than 250,000 clones, about four fifths of them present only once. The sequencing sample was made of peripheral blood. These receptors came from a woman between 65 and 79 years old with acute or convalescent COVID-19. CDR3s include the opening cysteine and the closing phenylalanine or tryptophan.

v_gene: TRBV7-2
CDR3aa: CASSSLGHRNEKLFF

v_gene: TRBV5-1
CDR3aa: CASSLGQGRQETQYF

v_gene: TRBV11-2
CDR3aa: CASSSYGYTF

v_gene: TRBV24-1
CDR3aa: CATSDGDGTYQETQYF

v_gene: TRBV6-2/TRBV6-3
CDR3aa: CASSYRGPSLYSNQPQHF

v_gene: TRBV6-1
CDR3aa: CASSETWENEQFF

v_gene: TRBV4-2
CDR3aa: CASSQVLGQGGLGYGYTF

v_gene: TRBV24-1
CDR3aa: CATSDLGEQGARWGNSPLHF

v_gene: TRBV3-1/TRBV3-2
CDR3aa: CASSGNQGGLFF

v_gene: TRBV7-2
CDR3aa: CASSVLGGYEQYF

v_gene: TRBV6-2/TRBV6-3
CDR3aa: CASSYSRQLSTDTQYF

v_gene: TRBV4-2
CDR3aa: CASSRGAERGAYNEQFF

v_gene: TRBV19
CDR3aa: CASMRQGEAGANVLTF

v_gene: TRBV5-6
CDR3aa: CASSLGANYGYTF

v_gene: TRBV12-3/TRBV12-4
CDR3aa: CASSPGGANGYTF

v_gene: TRBV3-1/TRBV3-2
CDR3aa: CASNLAGANTGELFF

v_gene: TRBV5-5
CDR3aa: CASSRMFDSRAFF

v_gene: TRBV7-9
CDR3aa: CASSLVRDTDTQYF

v_gene: TRBV28
CDR3aa: CASSPSRGAGTGNTIYF

v_gene: TRBV2
CDR3aa: CASTEVLTGNTIYF

v_gene: TRBV5-1
CDR3aa: CASSLTRGTEAFF

v_gene: TRBV7-2
CDR3aa: CASKLSLSTGELFF

v_gene: TRBV12-3/TRBV12-4
CDR3aa: CASSLAPTGSYTF